This TCR beta chain is drawn from a study of kidney transplant recipient with SARS-CoV-2 infection. This clonotype was counted at least ten times. MiXCR, applied by TCRdb to the reads, yields one record per CDR3 protein. The sample includes 200,000 to 300,000 distinct CDR3 sequences, roughly 26% of them seen just once. The CDR3 runs to 14 residues. V was pared by 7 bases and J by 3 bases, with 12 bases between. Germline lookup yields CDR1 WSHSY and CDR2 SAAADI. This chain uses TRBV10-2 with TRBJ2-2; no clear D. The specimen was a blood sample, collected at baseline and between days 110 and 120 from a kidney transplant recipient. The TCR originated in a male patient in his 30s who had COVID-19 and was a kidney transplant recipient. Some of the T cells might come from the graft donor. CDR3 DNA: TGCGCCAGCAATGAAGGGATGGACACCGGGGAGCTGTTTTTT. Translating it yields CASNEGMDTGELFF.